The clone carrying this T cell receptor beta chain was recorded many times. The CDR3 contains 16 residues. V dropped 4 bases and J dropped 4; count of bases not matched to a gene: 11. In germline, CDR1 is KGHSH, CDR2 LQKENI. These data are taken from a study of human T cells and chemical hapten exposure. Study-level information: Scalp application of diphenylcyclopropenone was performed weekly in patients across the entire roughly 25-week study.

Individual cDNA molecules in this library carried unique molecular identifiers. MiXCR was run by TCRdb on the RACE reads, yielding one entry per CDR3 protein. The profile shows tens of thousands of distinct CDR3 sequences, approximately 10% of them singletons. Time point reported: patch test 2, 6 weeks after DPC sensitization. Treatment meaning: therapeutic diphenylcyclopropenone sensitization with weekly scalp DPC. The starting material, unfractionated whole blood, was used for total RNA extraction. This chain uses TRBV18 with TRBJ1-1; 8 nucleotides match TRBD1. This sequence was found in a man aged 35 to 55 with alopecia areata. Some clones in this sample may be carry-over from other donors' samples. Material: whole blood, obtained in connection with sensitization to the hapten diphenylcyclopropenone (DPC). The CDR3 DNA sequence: TGTGCCAGCTCACGTAACAGGGGGTCAGGCGGCACTGAAGCTTTCTTT. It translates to CASSRNRGSGGTEAFF.